The sequence of this T cell receptor (beta chain) was determined in a study of shared clonotypes between healthy human individuals. About the research overall: Serving as donors were a couple of women and a few men, whose ages spanned 18 to 49.

At a deep level, the assay was run. Clones were sequenced by immunoSEQ multiplex PCR, and TCRdb holds only the in-frame ones, with some missing. This sample has approximately 2.3 million clones, with more than 80% found just once. There were only Caucasian adults among the donors, and all lived in Nashville, Tennessee. In the CD4+ fraction, cells were divided into CD45RA+ naive and CD45RA-negative memory subsets. The CDR3 totals 13 residues. The germline V gene has CDR1 SQVTM and CDR2 ANQGSEA. Trimming removed 8 bases from V and 6 bases from J; junction bases left unmatched: 4. The chain employs TRBV29-1 and TRBJ2-1; TRBD2 matches 13 bases. The material sequenced was naive CD4+ T cells from PBMCs. The subset is: CD45RA+ positively selected. The receptor was isolated from a man between 18 and 29 years old in good health. Some clones in this sample may be carry-over from other donors' samples. The CDR3: CSILAGGPNEQFF. The DNA of the CDR3 is TGCAGCATACTAGCGGGAGGGCCCAATGAGCAGTTCTTC.